The 5 T cell receptor beta chains presented below share a single source sample, sequenced in a study of T cells in Graves' hyperthyroidism and ophthalmopathy. It was RNA transcripts that yielded the amplified TCR beta CDR3 regions. RT-PCR in the first round (using the HTBI primer set) targeted the TCR CDR3. TCRdb re-derived calls from the multiplex PCR reads in MiXCR, one entry per CDR3 protein. The sample carries about 270,000 distinct CDR3 sequences, roughly 22% recorded once. The sequencing sample was made of blood. The source is a man aged 25 to 45 with Graves' ophthalmopathy.

Details on this clonotype: A much larger clone differs from this one at a single base, so this may be a read error. V and J are TRBV6-1 and TRBJ2-3, with TRBD2 as a possible D gene (6 bases). Trimming left V 9 bases short and J 8 bases short, with 27 bases between. Germline V lookup: CDR1 MNHNS, CDR2 SASEGT. This CDR3 spans 16 amino acids. DNA for the CDR3: TGTGCCAGTTCTTACGGGGCAGCGGGCGGGGCAGTTACGCAGTATTTT. It yields the protein CASSYGAAGGAVTQYF.

Ten or more counts support this clonotype. One end of the junction does not line up with germline, which may come from a read error. This chain links TRBV11-2 with TRBJ2-7; the match to TRBD1 covers 7 bases. Germline V gene data show CDR1 as SGHAT and CDR2 as FQNNGV. The CDR3 is made up of 14 amino acids. CDR3 loop: CASSLGTATYEQYF. The DNA for the CDR3 is TGCGCCAGCAGCTTGGGGACAGCCACCTACGAGCAGTACTTC.

This chain links TRBV30 with TRBJ2-1; D is undetermined. Germline V gene data show CDR1 as GTSNPN and CDR2 as SVGIG (reference sequence). The CDR3 has 12 amino acids. Trimming took 0 bases from V and 8 from J, leaving 8 bases between them. The CDR3 region is CAWSVLTYEQFF. The DNA for the CDR3 is TGTGCCTGGAGTGTGCTAACATATGAGCAGTTCTTC.

The chain links TRBV5-1 to TRBJ2-6, with D tentatively TRBD1 (5 bases). Germline V gene data show CDR1 as SGHRS and CDR2 as YFSETQ. The V gene lost 3 bases and the J gene lost 2 bases, with 18 bases spanning the gap. CDR3 size: 18 residues. The CDR3 loop reads CASSWAVVTEAGANVLTF. For the CDR3, the DNA is TGCGCCAGCAGCTGGGCTGTTGTGACAGAGGCTGGGGCCAACGTCCTGACTTTC.

This chain links TRBV7-6 with TRBJ2-7; D perhaps matches TRBD1 (6 bases). The CDR3 covers 12 residues. The ends were cut back, 2 bases at V and 6 bases at J, with 8 bases in the middle. The V gene's germline CDR1 is SGHVS and CDR2 FNYEAQ. The DNA for the CDR3 is TGTGCCAGCAGCTTACAGGGGACCGAGCAGTACTTC. Translation gives CASSLQGTEQYF.